This passage covers 6 T cell receptor beta chains from one sample sequenced in a study of CD8+CD57+ T cells in acquired aplastic anemia. Genomic DNA templated the TCR beta VDJ and CDR3 profiling. TCRdb passed the reads through MiXCR, listing each CDR3 protein once. The sample consists of 150,000 to 200,000 distinct CDR3 sequences, about 50% of them appearing once. By flow cytometry, patients selected for sequencing had shown an expansion of CD8+CD57+ cells. The specimen sequenced was sorted CD4+, CD8+, or CD8+CD57+ T cells (not recorded which) from PBMCs. These TCRs come from a human donor with aplastic anemia.

As to this clonotype: Sequence at one end of the junction differs from germline and may be a read error. V usage is TRBV9 and J usage is TRBJ1-2; 9 nucleotides agree with TRBD1. CDR1 is SGDLS and CDR2 is YYNGEE in the germline V gene. This CDR3 comprises 15 residues. CDR3 region: CASSPGQGLFYGYAF. CDR3 coding DNA: TGTGCCAGCAGCCCGGGACAGGGACTATTCTATGGCTACGCCTTC.

This rearrangement joins TRBV24-1 to TRBJ2-3; 11 nucleotides match TRBD2. This CDR3 contains 17 residues. J was trimmed by 5 bases and V by 0 bases; bases with no gene match: 6. The V gene's germline CDR1 is KGHDR and CDR2 SFDVKD. This CDR3 is CATSDLELAGAEDTQYF. The CDR3 DNA is TGTGCCACCAGTGATTTGGAACTAGCGGGGGCGGAAGATACGCAGTATTTT.

The chain joins TRBV2 to TRBJ2-3; D is possibly TRBD1 or TRBD2 (6 bases each). The CDR3 spans 15 residues. V was pared by 9 bases and J by 0 bases, with 16 bases between. Germline-derived CDR1 and CDR2 are SNHLY and FYNNEI. The CDR3 nucleotides read TGTGCCAGGGCCTACGGGGGCACTAGCACAGATACGCAGTATTTT. Translation: CARAYGGTSTDTQYF.

V usage is TRBV7-9 and J usage is TRBJ2-7; TRBD2 aligns across 7 bases. V was pared by 1 base and J by 9 bases, with 6 bases of the junction left unmatched. Germline CDR1 reads SEHNR; CDR2 reads FQNEAQ (reference sequence). This CDR3 has 13 residues. In DNA, the CDR3 is TGTGCCAGCAGCTTAGTGGGGGAGCGGGGGCAGTACTTC. This codes for CASSLVGERGQYF.

Concerning this clonotype: A much larger clone sits a single nucleotide away, making a read error possible. The chain combines TRBV19 with TRBJ2-7; TRBD2 aligns across 7 bases. The CDR3 sequence is 14 residues long. CDR1 LNHDA and CDR2 SQIVND come from the germline V gene (reference sequence). CDR3 sequence (DNA): TGTGCCGGTAGGCCCCGGGACTACCACTACGAGCAGTACTTC. Protein sequence: CAGRPRDYHYEQYF.

The chain combines TRBV20-1 with TRBJ2-1, with TRBD2 matching over 12 bases. From germline, CDR1 is DFQATT and CDR2 SNEGSKA (reference sequence). V lost 7 bases to trimming and J lost 6 bases; unmatched junction nucleotides: 7. This CDR3 has 14 residues. CDR3 DNA: TGCAGTGTATTACCGGGACTAGCGGGCAATGAGCAGTTCTTC. It yields the protein CSVLPGLAGNEQFF.